The source of this T cell receptor beta chain is a study of blood T cell repertoires in COVID-19. Study-level information: The cDNA or gDNA used as material had been derived from T cells, B-cell-depleted T cells, or PBMCs.

Residents of approximately 25 US areas, aged roughly 18 to 89 years, made up the participants. Germline CDR1 KGHSH, CDR2 LQKENI. V dropped 4 bases and J dropped 0 bases, with 19 bases sitting between them. This CDR3 is 18 amino acids long. Authors' analysis steps: Scientists estimated how many nucleated cells there were by amplifying reference gene primers. The protocol was immunoSEQ multiplex PCR, while the TCRdb copy is restricted to in-frame clones and leaves out a portion. That table is the source of V, J and clone size, and D and trimming were worked out from the DNA. The repertoire has hundreds of thousands of clones, 80% to 90% of them found once; the top ten carry around 9.3%.

The sequenced material came from PBMCs or T cells enriched from blood (not recorded which). The V and J genes are TRBV18 and TRBJ1-3, with D unclear. The receptor was isolated from a woman in her forties or fifties who had recovered from COVID-19. DNA for the CDR3: TGTGCCAGCTCACTTAACAGCATAATCGATTACTCTGGAAACACCATATATTTT. It yields the protein CASSLNSIIDYSGNTIYF.